This TCR beta chain was profiled in a study of cytomegalovirus exposure and HLA in healthy donors. The PCR had 60 Vbeta and 13 Jbeta primers. The protocol was immunoSEQ multiplex PCR, while the TCRdb copy is restricted to in-frame clones and leaves out a portion. This table has some 91,000 clones, roughly 80% appearing once. The study's findings and limits: Segments of the TCR beta V type were, in most cases, productive about 90% or about 30% of the time in an earlier analysis. A further, later analysis showed that HLA-associated TCR beta chains (compared with equally common others) were more clonally expanded.

V gave up 5 bases and J gave up 0 bases; unmatched junction bases: 3. In germline, CDR1 is MNHEY, CDR2 SMNVEV (reference sequence). This CDR3 region has 15 residues. This clone has just a few counts. The target antigen is unknown. The source is a woman aged 55-69 years in good health and CMV-seronegative. The J gene is TRBJ2-1, the V gene TRBV27; 8 positions match TRBD2. The sample consisted of PBMCs. CDR3 in DNA: TGTGCCAGCAGTCTCGCGGGGGGCTCCTACAATGAGCAGTTCTTC. This gives the protein CASSLAGGSYNEQFF.